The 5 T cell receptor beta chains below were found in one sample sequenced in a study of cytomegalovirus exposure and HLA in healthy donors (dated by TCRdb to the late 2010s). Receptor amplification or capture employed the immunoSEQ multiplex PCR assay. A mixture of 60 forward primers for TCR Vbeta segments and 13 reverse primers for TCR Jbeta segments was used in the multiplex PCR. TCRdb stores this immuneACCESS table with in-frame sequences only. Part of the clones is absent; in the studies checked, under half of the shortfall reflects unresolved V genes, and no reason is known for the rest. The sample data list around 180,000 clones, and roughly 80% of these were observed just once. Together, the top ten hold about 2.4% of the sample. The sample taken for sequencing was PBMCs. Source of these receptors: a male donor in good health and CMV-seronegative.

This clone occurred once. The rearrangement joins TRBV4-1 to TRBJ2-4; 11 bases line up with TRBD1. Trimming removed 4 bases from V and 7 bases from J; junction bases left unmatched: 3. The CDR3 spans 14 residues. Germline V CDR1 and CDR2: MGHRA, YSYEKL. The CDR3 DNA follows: TGCGCCAGCAGCCTGGACAGGGGGCCCAACATTCAGTACTTC. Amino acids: CASSLDRGPNIQYF.

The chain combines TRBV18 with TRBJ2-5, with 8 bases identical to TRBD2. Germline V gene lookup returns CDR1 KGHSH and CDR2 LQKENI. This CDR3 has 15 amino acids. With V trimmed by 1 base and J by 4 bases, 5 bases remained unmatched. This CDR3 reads CASSPQVSGRETQYF. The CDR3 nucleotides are TGTGCCAGCTCACCACAGGTGAGCGGGAGAGAGACCCAGTACTTC.

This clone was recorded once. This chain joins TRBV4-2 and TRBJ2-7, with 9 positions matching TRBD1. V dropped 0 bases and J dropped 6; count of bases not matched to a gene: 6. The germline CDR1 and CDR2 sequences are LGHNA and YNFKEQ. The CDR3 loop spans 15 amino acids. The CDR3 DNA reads TGTGCCAGCAGCCAAGACCGGGGACAGGGTCGCGAGCAGTACTTC. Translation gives CASSQDRGQGREQYF.

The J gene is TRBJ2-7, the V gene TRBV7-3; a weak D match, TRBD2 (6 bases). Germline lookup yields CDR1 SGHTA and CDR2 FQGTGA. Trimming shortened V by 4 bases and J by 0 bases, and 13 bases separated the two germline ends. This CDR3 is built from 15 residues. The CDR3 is CASSSGPGDSYEQYF. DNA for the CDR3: TGTGCCAGCAGCTCGGGTCCGGGGGACTCCTACGAGCAGTACTTC.

CDR3 DNA: TGTGCCAGCAGCTTAACGGGGAGGGCAGATACGCAGTATTTT. Protein product: CASSLTGRADTQYF. V is TRBV7-2 and J is TRBJ2-3, with 7 bases lining up with TRBD2. The CDR3 consists of 14 residues. Germline loops: CDR1 SGHTA, CDR2 FQGNSA. The V gene end was trimmed by 2 bases and the J gene end by 4 bases; junction bases not matched to a gene: 3.